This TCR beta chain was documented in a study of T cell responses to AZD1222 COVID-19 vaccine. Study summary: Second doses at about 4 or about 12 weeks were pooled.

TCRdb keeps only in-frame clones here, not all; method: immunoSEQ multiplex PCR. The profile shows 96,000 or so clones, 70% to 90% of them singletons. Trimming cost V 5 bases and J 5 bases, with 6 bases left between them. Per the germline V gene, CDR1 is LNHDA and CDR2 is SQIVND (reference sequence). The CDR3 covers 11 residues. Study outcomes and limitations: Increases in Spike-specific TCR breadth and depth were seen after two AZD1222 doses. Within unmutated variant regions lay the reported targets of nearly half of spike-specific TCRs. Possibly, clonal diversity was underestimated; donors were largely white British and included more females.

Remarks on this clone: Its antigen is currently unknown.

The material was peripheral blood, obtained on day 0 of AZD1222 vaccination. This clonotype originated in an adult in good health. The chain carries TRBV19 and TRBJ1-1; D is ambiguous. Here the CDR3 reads CASSPGTEAFF. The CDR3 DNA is TGTGCCAGTAGTCCAGGTACTGAAGCTTTCTTT.